This record looks at one T cell receptor beta chain sequence and its context. The record originates from a study of blood T cell repertoires in COVID-19. The CDR3 has 14 amino acids. V lost 1 base and J lost 0, with 5 bases in between. In germline, CDR1 is LGHDT, CDR2 YNNKEL (reference sequence). Generated by immunoSEQ multiplex PCR, the TCRdb table keeps only in-frame clones and is missing some. The profile shows 240,000 or so clones, 86% of them singletons. The chain combines TRBV3-1 (or the pseudogene TRBV3-2) with TRBJ2-3, with unresolved D. The receptor was isolated from a woman between 45 and 60 years old who had recovered from COVID-19. Material: PBMCs or T cells enriched from blood (not recorded which). The CDR3 DNA follows: TGTGCCAGCAGCCAAGGGGCTAGCACAGATACGCAGTATTTT. Its translation is CASSQGASTDTQYF.